This entry lists 7 T cell receptor beta chains sequenced from one sample in a study of shared clonotypes between healthy human individuals. Libraries were prepared by immunoSEQ multiplex PCR; TCRdb keeps only in-frame clonotypes and omits some of them. Here the sample spans over a million clones, 96% being singletons. Sample: naive CD4+ T cells sorted from blood. Documented subset: CD45RA+ positively selected. The receptors here all came from a man under 40 in good health.

V usage is TRBV29-1 and J usage is TRBJ1-3, with D hard to call. Trimming took 6 bases from V and 2 from J, leaving 11 bases between them. The CDR3 runs 13 residues. CDR1 and CDR2 (germline): SQVTM, ANQGSEA. CDR3: CSVRMAPGNTIYF. The DNA of the CDR3 is TGCAGCGTCCGGATGGCCCCTGGAAACACCATATATTTT.

J is TRBJ2-1 and V is TRBV28; 8 nucleotides line up with TRBD1. The CDR3 loop spans 12 amino acids. Unmatched junction bases numbered 4, after V lost 7 bases and J lost 8 bases. Germline assignment: CDR1 MDHEN and CDR2 SYDVKM. This CDR3 reads CASTDRGDEQFF. The CDR3 DNA is TGTGCCAGCACCGACAGGGGCGATGAGCAGTTCTTC.

The chain links TRBV10-1 to TRBJ2-3; D not resolved. The CDR3 spans 17 residues. The germline CDR1 and CDR2 sequences are WNHNN and SYGVQD (reference sequence). Trimming took off 1 base at V and 0 bases at J, with 14 bases between the two ends. CDR3 in DNA: TGCGCCAGCAGTGAGTGGGTAGCCCCTTTAAGCACAGATACGCAGTATTTT. Translating it yields CASSEWVAPLSTDTQYF.

The chain links TRBV2 to TRBJ2-3, with 8 bases lining up with TRBD1. V gave up 4 bases and J gave up 4 bases; unmatched junction bases: 4. Germline lookup yields CDR1 SNHLY and CDR2 FYNNEI. The CDR3 covers 14 residues. CDR3 in DNA: TGTGCCAGCAGTGCCGACAGGGGATCAGATACGCAGTATTTT. Its protein product is CASSADRGSDTQYF.

This clone was seen only once. This sequence joins TRBV10-3 and TRBJ2-7; TRBD1 agrees at 7 bases. Germline CDR1 and CDR2: ENHRY and SYGVKD. The CDR3 covers 13 residues. V dropped 5 bases and J dropped 5; count of bases not matched to a gene: 6. This CDR3 is CAISNRGSDEQYF. The CDR3 coding sequence is TGTGCCATCAGTAACAGGGGCTCGGACGAGCAGTACTTC.

The chain uses TRBV6-5 and TRBJ1-1, with 7 bases aligning to TRBD1. The CDR3 spans 12 residues. J gave up 6 bases and V 5 bases, and 3 bases lay outside the gene matches. The germline CDR1 and CDR2 sequences are MNHEY and SVGAGI. CDR3 nucleotides: TGTGCCAGCAGTAGAACAGGGGCTGAAGCTTTCTTT. Translating gives CASSRTGAEAFF.

The genes are TRBV6-6 and TRBJ1-3, with D maybe TRBD1 (5 bases). The germline gives CDR1 MNHNY, CDR2 SVGAGI (reference sequence). The length of the CDR3 is 14 residues. Deletions cut 4 bases from V and 5 bases from J, with 12 bases between. CDR3 amino acids: CASSSGRGRNTIYF. The CDR3 region has the DNA TGTGCCAGCAGTTCAGGGAGAGGACGAAACACCATATATTTT.